The 7 T cell receptor beta chains below all came from one sample that was sequenced in a study of response to subunit inactivated influenza vaccine. TCRdb reanalysed the RT-PCR reads using MiXCR and keeps one entry per CDR3 protein. The profile shows about 540,000 distinct CDR3 sequences, roughly 25% of them singletons. These same records also appear under a second study, on T cells expressing NK-cell markers. That study reports: TCR beta libraries carry UMIs added by 5'RACE template switching.

The sample in question was CD4+ T cells sorted from PBMCs, obtained roughly 13 days after vaccination. The receptors here all came from a middle-aged man who received an inactivated influenza vaccine.

The sample holds many counts of this clonotype. The chain couples TRBV5-1 to TRBJ2-2, with 8 bases that match TRBD1. The CDR3 totals 15 residues. Germline V gene data show CDR1 as SGHRS and CDR2 as YFSETQ. V lost 0 bases, J lost 6 bases, and 4 bases stayed unmatched. The CDR3 sequence: CASSLGQGYAGELFF. The CDR3 DNA follows: TGCGCCAGCAGCTTGGGACAGGGGTACGCCGGGGAGCTGTTTTTT.

Regarding this clonotype: A read error may be the cause here, since a much bigger clone is one base away. The genes are TRBV3-1 and TRBJ2-6; the match to TRBD1 covers 8 bases. In germline, CDR1 is LGHDT, CDR2 YNNKEL (reference sequence). The length of the CDR3 is 15 residues. J gave up 3 bases and V 4 bases, and 2 bases lay outside the gene matches. The CDR3 spells CASSPQGVGANVLTF. The CDR3, as DNA: TGTGCCAGCAGCCCACAGGGGGTTGGGGCCAACGTCCTGACTTTC.

The CDR3 spells CASSRAGGQETQYF. DNA for the CDR3: TGTGCCAGCAGCCGAGCGGGAGGGCAAGAGACCCAGTACTTC. J is TRBJ2-5 and V is TRBV28; 10 bases line up with TRBD2. The germline V gene encodes CDR1 MDHEN and CDR2 SYDVKM. This CDR3 is 14 amino acids long. Trimming at V came to 6 bases and at J to 2 bases, leaving 3 bases not matched to a gene.

The V gene is TRBV4-3, the J gene TRBJ2-7; D unresolved. CDR1 LGHNA and CDR2 YSLEER come from the germline V gene. The CDR3 extends over 12 amino acids. Deletions cut 1 base from V and 7 bases from J, with 8 bases between. The CDR3: CASSQVHLEQYF. The CDR3 DNA reads TGCGCCAGCAGCCAAGTTCACCTGGAGCAGTACTTC.

The chain employs TRBV7-6 and TRBJ2-7, with TRBD1 matching 7 bases. Unmatched junction bases numbered 10, after V lost 5 bases and J lost 6 bases. The CDR3 consists of 14 residues. CDR1 SGHVS and CDR2 FNYEAQ come from the germline V gene. This CDR3 is CASSPPPSGGEQYF. The CDR3 nucleotides are TGTGCCAGCAGCCCCCCCCCCTCAGGGGGCGAGCAGTACTTC.

Only a few counts were recorded for this clonotype. The chain uses TRBV20-1 and TRBJ2-7, with D perhaps given as TRBD1 or TRBD2 (5 bases each). Germline V CDR1 and CDR2: DFQATT, SNEGSKA (reference sequence). The germline V and J ends were trimmed by 0 bases and 2 bases, with 14 bases remaining between them. This CDR3 is 15 amino acids long. The CDR3 sequence: CSARDLRDPAYEQYF. The CDR3, as DNA: TGCAGTGCTAGAGACCTCCGGGACCCAGCCTACGAGCAGTACTTC.

This clonotype was seen a few times. The chain carries TRBV4-3 and TRBJ2-4; possibly TRBD1 for D (6 bases). The V end lost 3 bases, the J end lost 7 bases, and 13 bases lay between the germline ends. Looked up from germline, CDR1 is LGHNA and CDR2 is YSLEER. The CDR3 length is 14 residues. The CDR3 region is CASSHRQVPNIQYF. Written as DNA, the CDR3 is TGCGCCAGCAGCCATCGACAGGTTCCGAACATTCAGTACTTC.